The clone carrying this T cell receptor (beta chain) occurred a few times. Alongside a J-beta primer mix, a sample-barcoded 5' primer served in a second PCR lasting about 6 to 11 cycles. Every cDNA molecule bore a tag from a template-switch adaptor containing 12 random nucleotides. TCRdb reprocessed the 5' RACE reads via MiXCR and lists one record per CDR3 protein. The sample holds some 560,000 distinct CDR3 sequences, about a quarter seen once. This sample stems from a study of blood T cells in healthy people across ages. Germline V gene sequence: CDR1 ENHRY, CDR2 SYGVKD. This CDR3 spans 14 amino acids. In addition, the sample was reused for a study of T cells of mothers and their children. That paper notes: Overlap in related mother-child pairs always slightly exceeded unrelated pairs, never significantly.

This sequence joins TRBV10-3 and TRBJ2-5; TRBD2 matches 10 bases. Gene TRBJ2-1 matches the end of the DNA better, so the J call may be wrong. Sequencing was done on a sample of blood. The TCR originated in a boy younger than 10 in good health. The CDR3 nucleotides are TGTGCCGTCGCCGGGACTAGCGCGCCGGATGAGCAGTTCTTC. Its translation is CAVAGTSAPDEQFF.